This TCR beta chain stems from a study of yellow fever vaccine responses in identical twins. The CDR3 is 13 residues long. From germline, CDR1 is SGHTA and CDR2 FQGTGA. Trimming removed 4 bases at V and 5 bases at J, with 10 bases between. Notes on the study in general: Vaccine-induced T cell responses in twins were reportedly observed to appear partly convergent, partly personalized.

Points on this clonotype: Its antigen is currently unknown.

MiXCR was run by TCRdb on the RT-PCR reads, yielding one entry per CDR3 protein. The sample records more than 30,000 distinct CDR3 sequences, less than 70% being singletons. This rearrangement joins TRBV7-3 to TRBJ2-3; D uncertain. The sequencing used T cells from blood (PBMCs), unsorted or a sorted subset (not recorded which), collected before or after yellow fever vaccination (not recorded which). The receptor's source is a woman aged 18 to 35 who received the yellow fever vaccine. The CDR3 coding sequence is TGTGCCAGCAGCTACACACTTGGAGATACGCAGTATTTT. Its protein product is CASSYTLGDTQYF.